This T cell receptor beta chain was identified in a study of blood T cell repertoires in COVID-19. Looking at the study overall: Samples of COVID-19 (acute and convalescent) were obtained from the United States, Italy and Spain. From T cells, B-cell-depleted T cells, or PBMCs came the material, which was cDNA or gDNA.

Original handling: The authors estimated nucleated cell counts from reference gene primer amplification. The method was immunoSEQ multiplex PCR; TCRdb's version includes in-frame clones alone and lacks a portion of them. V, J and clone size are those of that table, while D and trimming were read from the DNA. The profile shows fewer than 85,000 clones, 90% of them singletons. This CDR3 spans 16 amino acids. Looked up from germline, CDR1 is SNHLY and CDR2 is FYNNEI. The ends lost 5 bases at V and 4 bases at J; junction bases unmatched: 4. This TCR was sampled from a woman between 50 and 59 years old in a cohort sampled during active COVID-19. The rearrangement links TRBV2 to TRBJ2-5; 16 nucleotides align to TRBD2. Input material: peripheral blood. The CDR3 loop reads CASSQGTSGRGETQYF. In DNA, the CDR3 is TGTGCCAGCAGTCAGGGGACTAGCGGGAGGGGAGAGACCCAGTACTTC.